This TCR beta chain is from a study of yellow fever vaccine responses in identical twins. General study findings and limits: Twins' vaccine T cell response reportedly gave the appearance of partial convergence and partial personalization.

On this clonotype: No antigen is known for it.

One entry per CDR3 protein results from TCRdb running MiXCR on the RT-PCR reads. The table lists about 20,000 distinct CDR3 sequences, around three quarters of them singletons, with more than 2% in the top ten. The TCR comes from a woman between 18 and 29 years old who received the yellow fever vaccine. The sample in question was T cells from blood (PBMCs), unsorted or a sorted subset (not recorded which), obtained before or after yellow fever vaccination (not recorded which).

The DNA of the CDR3 is TGTGCCAGCAGACCCGGGACTAGCGGGAACATTCAGTACTTC. As protein: CASRPGTSGNIQYF. The chain has TRBV12-3 or TRBV12-4 and TRBJ2-4, with 12 bases lining up with TRBD2. J gave up 7 bases and V 6 bases, and 4 bases lay outside the gene matches. The CDR3 spans 14 residues.